The sequence of this TCR beta chain was determined in a study of CD8+CD57+ T cells in acquired aplastic anemia (dated by TCRdb to the late 2010s). About the study as a whole: DNA extracted from sorted CD4+ and CD8+ cells had a mean of around 3 ug, with a range of about 0.2 to 30 ug. A CD8+CD57+ expansion meant a frequency higher than the mean frequency seen in healthy subjects.

Expansion of CD8+CD57+ cells had been shown by flow cytometry in the patients chosen for sequencing. Every patient had a diagnosis of severe acquired aplastic anemia based on International Study of Aplastic Anemia and Agranulocytosis and Camitta criteria. No therapy had been received by the patients at the time of blood sampling. In this study, sorted CD4+ and CD8+ T cells from the blood of healthy subjects and of severe aplastic anemia patients had their TCR repertoires deep-sequenced. In the USA, patient enrollment took place under clinicaltrials.gov protocols 00001620, 01623167, 00001397, 00071045, 00081523 and 00961064. Ficoll-Paque density gradient centrifugation was used to isolate peripheral blood mononuclear cells. Before DNA extraction, CD4+ and CD8+ T cells were sorted by FACS or by magnetic beads. Broader findings and caveats from the paper: Although some 28 CD8+ CDR3 sequences were shared by patients and controls, these sequences appeared highly expressed in patients and within the immunodominant clones of patients. CD8+ Simpson's diversity did not differ significantly between patients and healthy controls (P=0.060).

As concerns this clonotype: The target of this receptor is not known. Base qualities are not at hand, and no much larger clone is one base apart.

Genomic DNA was used as template for profiling of TCR beta VDJ combinations and CDR3 sequences. An Illumina HiSeq 2000 was used for TCR repertoire sequencing. In the paper's pipeline: Repertoire assessment relied on Simpson's diversity index, CDR3 size and DJ length profiles, and TRBV/TRBJ rearrangement plots. The most abundant DNA sequence in the deep sequencing data was taken as the immunodominant clone. CDR3 amino acid sequences were checked for sharing between subjects and were compared against published repertoires and the VDJdb database. Starting from the raw public reads, TCRdb applied fastp trimming at Q25, assembled clones with MiXCR and retained in-frame beta chains. Here each entry gathers all rows of one CDR3 protein and keeps the most common genes and DNA. The V and J calls were not made by the authors but by TCRdb's processing. Within this sample are about 180,000 distinct CDR3 sequences, with roughly three fifths of them counted one time only. About 39% of the sample lies in the top ten.

Including the terminal cysteine and phenylalanine, the CDR3 comprises 13 residues. Only the CDR3 portion is preserved as DNA: 39 bases, with reading frame beginning at the first base. V sheds 5 bases and J sheds 5 bases, leaving 13 bases between their ends. Via the germline V gene, CDR1 is SGHNT and CDR2 YENEEA. This receptor chain uses TRBV11-3 and TRBJ2-7, with the D segment identity uncertain. This sequence originates from a human donor with aplastic anemia. Sequencing used sorted CD4+, CD8+, or CD8+CD57+ T cells (not recorded which) from PBMCs. The CDR3 region reads CASSPPGRDEQYF. The nucleotides read TGTGCCAGCAGCCCCCCCGGACGGGACGAGCAGTACTTC.